What follows are 13 T cell receptor beta chains derived from one specimen sequenced in a study of T cells after yellow fever vaccination (dated by TCRdb to the late 2010s). The treatment or condition label, read with the paper, signifies: live attenuated yellow fever vaccine strain. The method behind the library was 5' RACE. Sequencing instrument: Illumina HiSeq 2500. Starting from the raw public reads, TCRdb applied fastp trimming at Q25, assembled clones with MiXCR and retained in-frame beta chains. Each record represents a unique CDR3 protein, reported with the most common genes and DNA among its rows. This sample comprises just under 600,000 distinct CDR3 sequences, roughly 12% of them detected only once. The biggest ten clones account for 11% to 15% of the sample. Sequencing used PBMCs, obtained on the day of the yellow fever booster vaccination. The receptor source for this set is a man younger than 40 who received the YFV17D yellow fever vaccine.

The gene calls are TRBV10-3 and TRBJ1-2; D call uncertain. V was pared by 0 bases and J by 11 bases, with 10 bases between. The CDR3 is made up of 12 amino acids. The germline gives CDR1 ENHRY, CDR2 SYGVKD. The CDR3 loop reads CAISESMGSYTF. The DNA for the CDR3 is TGTGCCATCAGTGAGTCGATGGGCAGTTACACCTTC.

At least ten counts were recorded for this clonotype. The chain couples TRBV3-1 to TRBJ2-7, with 7 positions matching TRBD1. V was clipped by 1 base and J by 6 bases; unmatched bases: 6. Germline loops: CDR1 LGHDT, CDR2 YNNKEL (reference sequence). The length of the CDR3 is 14 residues. CDR3 nucleotides: TGTGCCAGCAGCCAAGGGGACAGAAATTTCGAGCAGTACTTC. Amino acid sequence: CASSQGDRNFEQYF.

This clonotype was seen ten or more times. The rearrangement links TRBV20-1 to TRBJ2-7, with 9 bases aligning to TRBD1. Looked up from germline, CDR1 is DFQATT and CDR2 is SNEGSKA (reference sequence). V lost 6 bases, J lost 6 bases, and 15 bases stayed unmatched. The CDR3 has 15 residues. The CDR3 region is CSAPPSAGTGSEQYF. The CDR3 DNA reads TGCAGTGCCCCCCCCTCCGCCGGGACAGGGAGCGAGCAGTACTTC.

The chain employs TRBV12-3 or TRBV12-4 and TRBJ1-1, with D possibly matching TRBD1 (6 bases). This CDR3 spans 15 amino acids. Trimming left V 3 bases short and J 0 bases short, with 11 bases between. CDR3 protein: CASSFGQFMNTEAFF. CDR3 bases: TGTGCCAGCAGTTTCGGACAGTTTATGAACACTGAAGCTTTCTTT.

The V gene is TRBV9, the J gene TRBJ2-5; no clear D gene. V was cut by 3 bases and J by 4 bases, with 10 bases left in between. Germline V gene sequence: CDR1 SGDLS, CDR2 YYNGEE. CDR3 length: 13 amino acids. The DNA for the CDR3 is TGTGCCAGCAGCGCGAGTTTCGGAGAGACCCAGTACTTC. Its protein is CASSASFGETQYF.

V gene TRBV2 combines with J gene TRBJ2-1; 9 positions match TRBD2. Germline V gene sequence: CDR1 SNHLY, CDR2 FYNNEI. The CDR3 runs 14 residues. V shed 8 bases and J 7 bases; nucleotides not matched to a gene: 9. CDR3 region: CASRRAGGPNEQFF. CDR3 DNA: TGTGCCAGCCGAAGGGCGGGAGGGCCAAATGAGCAGTTCTTC. The full variable domain, with the rest looked up from reference TRBV2 and TRBJ2-1, is EPEVTQTPSHQVTQMGQEVILRCVPISNHLYFYWYRQILGQKVEFLVSFYNNEISEKSEIFDDQFSVERPDGSNFTLKIRSTKLEDSAMYFCASRRAGGPNEQFFGPGTRLTVL.

A few counts support this clonotype. The J gene is TRBJ2-7, the V gene TRBV12-3 or TRBV12-4, with 8 positions matching TRBD1. V lost 8 bases, J lost 6 bases, and 6 bases stayed unmatched. The CDR3 is 12 amino acids. The CDR3, as DNA: TGTGCCAGCGGGACAGGAGTACTCGAGCAGTACTTC. It translates to CASGTGVLEQYF.

The sample holds many counts of this clonotype. The CDR3 DNA follows: TGTGCCAGCAGCGCCAACGAGGCGTGGGAGCAGTACTTC. Translated, it gives CASSANEAWEQYF. The genes are TRBV3-1 and TRBJ2-7; D gene ambiguous. Per germline, CDR1 LGHDT and CDR2 YNNKEL (reference sequence). CDR3 size: 13 residues. Trimming stripped 5 bases from V and 7 bases from J, with 15 bases between.

This clonotype was found a few times. The chain is built from TRBV12-3 or TRBV12-4 and TRBJ2-5; 9 nucleotides align to TRBD2. This CDR3 region has 12 residues. Losses at the gene ends were 5 bases for V and 12 bases for J; bases not matched to a gene: 7. The CDR3 sequence is CASSPQGLAKYF. The DNA for the CDR3 is TGTGCCAGCAGTCCACAGGGACTAGCAAAGTACTTC.

This clonotype has a handful of counts. The chain joins TRBV19 to TRBJ2-1; 7 nucleotides align to TRBD1. Trimming took 3 bases from V and 0 from J; bases not matched to a gene: 2. Per germline, CDR1 LNHDA and CDR2 SQIVND (reference sequence). The CDR3 has 15 residues. CDR3 sequence: CASSIEGASYNEQFF. CDR3 nucleotides: TGTGCCAGTAGTATTGAGGGGGCCTCCTACAATGAGCAGTTCTTC.

This clonotype turned up a few times. The CDR3 spells CASSPKTNPDTQYF. The CDR3 DNA reads TGTGCCAGCAGCCCCAAGACTAATCCAGATACGCAGTATTTT. The chain employs TRBV4-2 and TRBJ2-3, with D possibly matching TRBD2 (5 bases). The CDR3 runs 14 residues. Germline CDR1 reads LGHNA; CDR2 reads YNFKEQ. The germline V and J ends were trimmed by 4 bases and 4 bases, with 12 bases remaining between them.

This clonotype was detected only a few times. The rearrangement links TRBV19 to TRBJ1-6; TRBD1 aligns across 7 bases. Germline CDR1 and CDR2: LNHDA and SQIVND (reference sequence). This CDR3 comprises 15 residues. V was clipped by 3 bases and J by 1 base; unmatched bases: 0. The chain's CDR3 is CASSMDRSYNSPLHF. The DNA of the CDR3 is TGTGCCAGTAGTATGGACAGGTCCTATAATTCACCCCTCCACTTT.

This clonotype was observed a handful of times. The chain uses TRBV7-2 and TRBJ2-2; tentative D call: TRBD2 (7 bases). V was clipped by 5 bases and J by 5 bases, with 18 bases between them. Germline V CDR1 and CDR2: SGHTA, FQGNSA. This CDR3 has 16 residues. The CDR3 bases are TGTGCCAGCAGCGGGGAGGGGGGGCTCCTTACCGGGGAGCTGTTTTTT. Its translation is CASSGEGGLLTGELFF.